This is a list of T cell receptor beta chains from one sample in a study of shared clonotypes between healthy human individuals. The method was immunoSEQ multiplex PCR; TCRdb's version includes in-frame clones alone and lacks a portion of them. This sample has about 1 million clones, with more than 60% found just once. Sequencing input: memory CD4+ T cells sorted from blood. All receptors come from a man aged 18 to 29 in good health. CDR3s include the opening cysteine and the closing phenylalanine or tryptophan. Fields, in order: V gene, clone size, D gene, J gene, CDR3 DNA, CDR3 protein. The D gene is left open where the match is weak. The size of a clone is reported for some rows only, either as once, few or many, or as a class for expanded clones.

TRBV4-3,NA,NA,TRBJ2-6,TGCGCCAGCAGCCCCGGAGGCTCTGGGGCCAACGTCCTGACTTTC,CASSPGGSGANVLTF
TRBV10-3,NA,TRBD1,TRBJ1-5,TGTGCCATCAGTCTAGCGGGAGGGACAGATACGCAGCATTTT,CAISLAGGTDTQHF
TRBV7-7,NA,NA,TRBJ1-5,TGTGCTAGCAGCTTGTATGAAGTTGAGGATAGCAATCAGCCCCAGCATTTT,CASSLYEVEDSNQPQHF
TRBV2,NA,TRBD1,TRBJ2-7,TGTGCCAGCAGGGAACCGGGACAGGGGTTTTGGGAGCAGTACTTC,CASREPGQGFWEQYF
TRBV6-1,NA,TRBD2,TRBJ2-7,TGTGCCAGCAGTGAAGCGACTCCGGGACTAGCGGCGGTCTACGAGCAGTACTTC,CASSEATPGLAAVYEQYF
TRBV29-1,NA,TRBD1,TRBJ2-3,TGCAGCGTCAGACAGGGAGCTAGCACAGATACGCAGTATTTT,CSVRQGASTDTQYF
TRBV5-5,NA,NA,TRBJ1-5,TGTGCCAGCAGCTTGCTTCCGCTGAACAATCAGCCCCAGCATTTT,CASSLLPLNNQPQHF
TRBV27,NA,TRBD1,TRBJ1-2,TGTGCCAGCGGGGACAGGGGGAATACCCCCCACAACTTC,CASGDRGNTPHNF
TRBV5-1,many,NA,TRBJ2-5,TGCGCCAGCAGCCTCCTTGGAACTGAGACCCAGTACTTC,CASSLLGTETQYF
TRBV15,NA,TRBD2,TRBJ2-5,TGTGCCACCAGCAGAAGCAGCGGGAGGGCCAGGGAGACCCAGTACTTC,CATSRSSGRARETQYF
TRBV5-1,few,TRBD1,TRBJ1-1,TGCGCCAGCAGCTTGGGAACAGGGGTTGAAGCTTTCTTT,CASSLGTGVEAFF
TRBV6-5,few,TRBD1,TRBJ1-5,TGTGCCAGCAGATTAGGGACAGGGGGCAATCAGCCCCAGCATTTT,CASRLGTGGNQPQHF
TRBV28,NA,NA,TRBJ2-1,TGTGCCAGCAGTCCCCCAGGGGCGACCTCCTACAATGAGCAGTTCTTC,CASSPPGATSYNEQFF
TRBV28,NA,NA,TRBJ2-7,TGTGCCAGCTTTTCGGGACAAGCCTACGAGCAGTACTTC,CASFSGQAYEQYF
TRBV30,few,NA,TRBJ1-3,TGTGCCTGGAGTGGTGTCGGCCAGCCTGGAAACACCATATATTTT,CAWSGVGQPGNTIYF
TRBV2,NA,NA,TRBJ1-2,TGTGCCAGCAACGTGGGCAGGGGCAATGGCTACACCTTC,CASNVGRGNGYTF
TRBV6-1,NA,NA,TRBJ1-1,TGTGCCAGCAGCAAAGTAGGCGGGGCAGCTTTCTTT,CASSKVGGAAFF
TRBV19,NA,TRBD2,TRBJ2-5,TGTGCCAGTAGCCTAGGACTAGCGGCAGAGACCCAGTACTTC,CASSLGLAAETQYF
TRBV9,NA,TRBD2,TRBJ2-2,TGTGCCAGCAGCGCACTAGCGGGGGGACGCGGGGAGCTGTTTTTT,CASSALAGGRGELFF
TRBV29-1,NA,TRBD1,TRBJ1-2,TGCAGCGTTGAAGAATTAGGCCAGGGGGCCTTATATGGCTACACCTTC,CSVEELGQGALYGYTF
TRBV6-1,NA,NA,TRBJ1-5,TGTGCCAGCAGTGGTTCCAGGGACAATCAGCCCCAGCATTTT,CASSGSRDNQPQHF
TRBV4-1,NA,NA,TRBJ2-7,TGCGCCAGCAGTCAAACAGGAAAATCAACCTACGAGCAGTACTTC,CASSQTGKSTYEQYF
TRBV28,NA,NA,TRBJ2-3,TGTGCCAGCAGCAGGGACTGGGGCACAGATACGCAGTATTTT,CASSRDWGTDTQYF
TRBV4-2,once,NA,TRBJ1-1,TGTGCCAGCAGCCACGGGGCAGATACGAACACTGAAGCTTTCTTT,CASSHGADTNTEAFF
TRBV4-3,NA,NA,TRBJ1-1,TGCGCCAGCAGCCAAGAACCCCGGACTGAAGCTTTCTTT,CASSQEPRTEAFF
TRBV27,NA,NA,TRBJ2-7,TGTGCCAGCAGTTTATCGAGGAACCCCACCCTGGGGGCAGCCCGCCGACGAGCCTACGAGCAGTACTTC,CASSLSRNPTLGAARRRAYEQYF
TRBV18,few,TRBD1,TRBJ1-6,TGTGCCAGCTCTCGACAGGGGATGTCCTATAATTCACCCCTCCACTTT,CASSRQGMSYNSPLHF
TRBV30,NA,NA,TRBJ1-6,TGTGCCTGGAGTGGACAAAACAGAGTTTCACCCCTCCACTTT,CAWSGQNRVSPLHF
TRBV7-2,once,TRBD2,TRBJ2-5,TGTGCCAGCAGCCCACCAGGACTAGCGGGGGGACAAGAGACCCAGTACTTC,CASSPPGLAGGQETQYF
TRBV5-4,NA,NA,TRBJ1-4,TGTGCCAGCAGCCAAGAGACCCTTACAACTAATGAAAAACTGTTTTTT,CASSQETLTTNEKLFF
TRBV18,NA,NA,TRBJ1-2,TGTGCCAGCTCACCACCCGAAATGGGGGGCAGTGGCTACACCTTC,CASSPPEMGGSGYTF
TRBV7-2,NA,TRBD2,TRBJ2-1,TGTGCCAGCAGCTTAGCTGCGGGAGGGGTTGGGAATGAGCAGTTCTTC,CASSLAAGGVGNEQFF
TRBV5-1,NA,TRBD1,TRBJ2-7,TGCGCCAGCAGCACCCGGGGACAGTTAGCCAAGCAGTACTTC,CASSTRGQLAKQYF
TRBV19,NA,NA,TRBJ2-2,TGTGCCAGTAGTATAGCCGGGGTCGTAACGGGGGAGCTGTTTTTT,CASSIAGVVTGELFF
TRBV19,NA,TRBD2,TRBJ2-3,TGTGCCACCCGCTCGGGCGGGAGGGACACAGATACGCAGTATTTT,CATRSGGRDTDTQYF
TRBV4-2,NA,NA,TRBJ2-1,TGTGCCAGCAGCCAAGATGGAGGCAGGGCGTCTGAGCAGTTCTTC,CASSQDGGRASEQFF
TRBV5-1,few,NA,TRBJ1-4,TGCGCCAGCAGCTTGGCGACAGGAGATAATGAAAAACTGTTTTTT,CASSLATGDNEKLFF
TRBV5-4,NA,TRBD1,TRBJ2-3,TGTGCCAGCAGCTATGACAGGGTTCCAAGTGCAGATACGCAGTATTTT,CASSYDRVPSADTQYF
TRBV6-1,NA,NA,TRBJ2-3,TGTGCCAGCCGGACTAACACAGATACGCAGTATTTT,CASRTNTDTQYF
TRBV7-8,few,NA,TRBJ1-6,TGTGCCAGCAGCCCTGGGGGAGGTCTGGCTTCACCCCTCCACTTT,CASSPGGGLASPLHF
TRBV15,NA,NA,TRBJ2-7,TGTGCCACCAGCATCGGTGGGGACGCCTACGAGCAGTACTTC,CATSIGGDAYEQYF
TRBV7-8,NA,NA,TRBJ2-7,TGTGCCAGCAGCTTAGATCCGGCGGGGGAGCAGTACTTC,CASSLDPAGEQYF
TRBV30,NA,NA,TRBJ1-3,TGTGCCTGGAGCGTACCAATTAGACAGGCGTTTTCTGGAAACACCATATATTTT,CAWSVPIRQAFSGNTIYF
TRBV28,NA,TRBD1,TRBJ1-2,TGTGCCATCCTAGACGGGACAGGGTGGCGCTACACCTTC,CAILDGTGWRYTF
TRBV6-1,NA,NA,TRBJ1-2,TGTGCCAGCAGGTCCGGGGGCAGCTTCTATGGCTACACCTTC,CASRSGGSFYGYTF
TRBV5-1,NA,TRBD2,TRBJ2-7,TGCGCCAGCAGCCGGGGGAGGGACTACGAGCAGTACTTC,CASSRGRDYEQYF
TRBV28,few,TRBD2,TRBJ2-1,TGTGCCAGCTCCAAGGCGGGGGACTACAATGAGCAGTTCTTC,CASSKAGDYNEQFF
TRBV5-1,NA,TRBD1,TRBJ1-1,TGCGCCAGCAGCTCTCGGACAGGGAAGAACACTGAAGCTTTCTTT,CASSSRTGKNTEAFF
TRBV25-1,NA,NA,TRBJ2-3,TGTGCCAGCAGAGGTAATCCAGATACGCAGTATTTT,CASRGNPDTQYF
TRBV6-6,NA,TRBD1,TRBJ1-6,TGTGCCAGCAGTCCCGGACAGGGGGCTAATTCACCCCTCCACTTT,CASSPGQGANSPLHF
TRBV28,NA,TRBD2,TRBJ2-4,TGTGCCAGCAGACTGGGTACTAGCGGGGGGGCTGGAAACATTCAGTACTTC,CASRLGTSGGAGNIQYF
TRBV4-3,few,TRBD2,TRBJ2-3,TGCGCCAGCAGCCAACGAGCGGGAGGCGATACGCAGTATTTT,CASSQRAGGDTQYF
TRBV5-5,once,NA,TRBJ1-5,TGTGCCAGCAGCTTCCGAGGAAATAGCAATCAGCCCCAGCATTTT,CASSFRGNSNQPQHF
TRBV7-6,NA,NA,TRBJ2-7,TGTGCCAGCAGCTTAATCCCGGGGGACTCCTACGAGCAGTACTTC,CASSLIPGDSYEQYF
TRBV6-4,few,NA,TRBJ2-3,TGTGCCAGCAGCCGACGGGCAGGGATAACAGATACGCAGTATTTT,CASSRRAGITDTQYF
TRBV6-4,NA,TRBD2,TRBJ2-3,TGTGCCAGCAGTGAAGCGGGAGTAACAGATACGCAGTATTTT,CASSEAGVTDTQYF
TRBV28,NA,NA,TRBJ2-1,TGTGCCAGCACTCTAAGGAGGGGGGGCTTGGATGAGCAGTTCTTC,CASTLRRGGLDEQFF
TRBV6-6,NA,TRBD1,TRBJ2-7,TGTGCCAGCAGTTACTCGGACAGGGGGCTGTACGAGCAGTACTTC,CASSYSDRGLYEQYF
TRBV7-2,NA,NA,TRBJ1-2,TGTGCCAGCAGCCCCCCGGGGGTTGTCTATGGCTACACCTTC,CASSPPGVVYGYTF